This TCR beta chain derives from a study of vaccination effects on CD4 cells after COVID-19. A remark on this clone: Its cognate antigen is unknown.

The V end was cut by 3 bases, the J end by 1 base, with 16 bases between. This CDR3 is 18 amino acids long. Germline V gene lookup returns CDR1 MGHRA and CDR2 YSYEKL. ViraFEST used viral peptide pools to expand antigen-specific CD4+ T cells before sequencing. CD4+ T cell isolation took place after 10 days of culture. Each participant received a vaccine that was either BNT162b2 or mRNA-1273, given as two doses. Supplemented with about 10 IU/ml IL-2 and about 10 ug/ml peptides, fewer than 2.5 million PBMC per well were kept in culture. Method: immunoSEQ multiplex PCR; TCRdb's copy keeps in-frame clones and lacks some. The data show about 46,000 clones, around three quarters seen once.

This TCR was recovered from a human donor who received a COVID-19 vaccine. The sample in question was CD4+ T cells from PBMCs cultured with HCoV-OC43 spike peptides, obtained after COVID-19 vaccination. The subset is: HCoV-OC43 spike overlapping peptide pool stimulation. V usage is TRBV4-1 and J usage is TRBJ1-6, with D perhaps matching TRBD1 (6 bases). CDR3 residues: CASSQSGRGTSYNSPLHF. The CDR3 nucleotides read TGCGCCAGCAGCCAGTCGGGTAGGGGGACGTCCTATAATTCACCCCTCCACTTT.